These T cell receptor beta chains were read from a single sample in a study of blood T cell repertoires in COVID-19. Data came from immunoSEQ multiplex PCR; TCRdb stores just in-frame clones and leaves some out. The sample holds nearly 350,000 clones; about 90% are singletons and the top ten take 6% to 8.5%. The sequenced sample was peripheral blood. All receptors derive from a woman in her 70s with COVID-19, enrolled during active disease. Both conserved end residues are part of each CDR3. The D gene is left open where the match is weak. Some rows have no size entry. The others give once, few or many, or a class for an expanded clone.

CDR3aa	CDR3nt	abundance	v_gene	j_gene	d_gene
CASSTIGATGYEQYF	TGTGCCAGCAGCACGATAGGTGCCACGGGCTACGAGCAGTACTTC	.	TRBV28	TRBJ2-7	.
CASSARQTQETQYF	TGTGCCAGCAGCGCCCGACAGACCCAAGAGACCCAGTACTTC	.	TRBV9	TRBJ2-5	.
CASSPKRADNEQFF	TGTGCCAGCAGCCCAAAGCGGGCCGACAATGAGCAGTTCTTC	.	TRBV7-3	TRBJ2-1	.
CASSEESPGKGNEQFF	TGTGCCAGCAGTGAAGAGAGCCCGGGAAAGGGCAATGAGCAGTTCTTC	.	TRBV2	TRBJ2-1	.
CASSPSGGSQQFF	TGTGCCAGCAGCCCTAGCGGGGGAAGTCAGCAGTTCTTC	.	TRBV6-2/TRBV6-3	TRBJ2-1	TRBD2
CASSLRGRRTEAFF	TGTGCCAGCAGCTTGAGAGGGCGCCGGACTGAAGCTTTCTTT	.	TRBV5-4	TRBJ1-1	.
CASSLDKRDSPLHF	TGCGCCAGCAGCCTGGACAAAAGAGATTCACCCCTCCACTTT	.	TRBV4-1	TRBJ1-6	.
CASSLGGGEREKLFF	TGTGCCAGCAGCTTAGGCGGGGGGGAGCGCGAAAAACTGTTTTTT	.	TRBV11-2	TRBJ1-4	.
CASSPSGFHFSPLHF	TGTGCCAGCAGCCCCTCGGGGTTCCACTTTTCACCCCTCCACTTT	.	TRBV9	TRBJ1-6	.
CASSLDIRGNTIYF	TGTGCCAGCAGCCTGGACATACGAGGAAACACCATATATTTT	.	TRBV5-6	TRBJ1-3	.
CASSQTGGAFGYTF	TGTGCCAGCAGTCAGACAGGGGGCGCGTTTGGCTACACCTTC	.	TRBV6-5	TRBJ1-2	TRBD1
CASSWDRDGYTF	TGCGCCAGCAGCTGGGACAGGGATGGCTACACCTTC	.	TRBV5-1	TRBJ1-2	TRBD1
CAGGESSGNTIYF	TGTGCCGGAGGTGAGAGCTCTGGAAACACCATATATTTT	.	TRBV6-5	TRBJ1-3	.
CAWSPGQLNQPQHF	TGTGCCTGGAGTCCCGGACAGCTGAATCAGCCCCAGCATTTT	few	TRBV30	TRBJ1-5	.
CASSLSGENTGELFF	TGTGCCAGCAGTTTAAGCGGGGAGAACACCGGGGAGCTGTTTTTT	.	TRBV2	TRBJ2-2	TRBD2
CASSAPGQGYEKLFF	TGTGCCAGCAGTGCACCGGGACAGGGGTATGAAAAACTGTTTTTT	.	TRBV25-1	TRBJ1-4	TRBD1
CASSLGERAAFF	TGTGCCAGCAGTTTAGGCGAGAGGGCGGCTTTCTTT	.	TRBV12-3/TRBV12-4	TRBJ1-1	.
CASSRDRITEAFF	TGTGCCAGCTCCCGGGACAGAATCACTGAAGCTTTCTTT	.	TRBV18	TRBJ1-1	TRBD1
CSVPAGSPEAFF	TGCAGCGTTCCTGCGGGGTCCCCTGAAGCTTTCTTT	.	TRBV29-1	TRBJ1-1	.
CAWTLGAGGDEKLFF	TGTGCCTGGACCCTAGGGGCGGGGGGGGATGAAAAACTGTTTTTT	.	TRBV30	TRBJ1-4	.
CASRSGGPYEQFF	TGTGCCAGTAGGTCGGGGGGGCCCTATGAGCAGTTCTTC	.	TRBV19	TRBJ2-1	TRBD2
CASSPGGVSNTEAFF	TGTGCCAGCTCCCCGGGGGGGGTGTCGAACACTGAAGCTTTCTTT	.	TRBV18	TRBJ1-1	.
CASSIGTGGKNIQYF	TGCGCCAGCAGCATAGGGACAGGGGGCAAAAACATTCAGTACTTC	.	TRBV5-1	TRBJ2-4	TRBD1
CASSPQTSGGPGRQFF	TGTGCCAGCAGTCCACAAACTAGCGGGGGCCCCGGTAGGCAGTTCTTC	.	TRBV27	TRBJ2-1	TRBD2
CASSLGQGFNQPQHF	TGTGCCAGCAGTTTGGGACAGGGCTTCAATCAGCCCCAGCATTTT	.	TRBV6-6	TRBJ1-5	TRBD1
CASSYSGTGKGYTF	TGTGCCAGCAGTTACTCGGGGACAGGGAAAGGCTACACCTTC	.	TRBV6-5	TRBJ1-2	TRBD1
CASSFQGNTGELFF	TGTGCCAGCAGTTTTCAGGGGAACACCGGGGAGCTGTTTTTT	.	TRBV27	TRBJ2-2	.
CASSLDSLNTEAFF	TGTGCCAGCAGCCTGGACAGTCTGAACACTGAAGCTTTCTTT	.	TRBV4-2	TRBJ1-1	.
CASNPSGGSSSYNEQFF	TGTGCCAGCAACCCTAGCGGGGGGTCTAGCTCCTACAATGAGCAGTTCTTC	.	TRBV7-9	TRBJ2-1	TRBD2
CASSLGQGKETQYF	TGCGCCAGCAGCTTGGGACAGGGCAAAGAGACCCAGTACTTC	.	TRBV5-1	TRBJ2-5	TRBD1
CASSIVLSHNEQFF	TGTGCCAGTAGTATCGTCCTCAGTCACAATGAGCAGTTCTTC	.	TRBV19	TRBJ2-1	.
CAWRRTGGSGNTIYF	TGTGCCTGGCGTCGGACAGGCGGCTCTGGAAACACCATATATTTT	once	TRBV30	TRBJ1-3	TRBD1
CASSRHSGEIAKNIQYF	TGTGCCAGCAGCCGCCATAGCGGGGAGATAGCCAAAAACATTCAGTACTTC	once	TRBV6-2/TRBV6-3	TRBJ2-4	TRBD2
CASSPFKGTQAMNTEAFF	TGCGCCAGCAGCCCGTTCAAGGGGACACAAGCCATGAACACTGAAGCTTTCTTT	.	TRBV5-1	TRBJ1-1	.
CASSLAKGGINGYTF	TGTGCCAGCAGCTTGGCAAAGGGAGGGATCAATGGCTACACCTTC	few	TRBV5-4	TRBJ1-2	.
CASSMSNNYEQYF	TGTGCCAGTAGTATGTCGAACAACTACGAGCAGTACTTC	.	TRBV19	TRBJ2-7	.
CASSLDYQETQYF	TGTGCCAGCAGCTTAGATTATCAAGAGACCCAGTACTTC	few	TRBV11-1	TRBJ2-5	.
CSASWDREDYGYTF	TGCAGTGCTAGTTGGGACAGGGAAGACTATGGCTACACCTTC	once	TRBV20-1	TRBJ1-2	TRBD1
CASSSGVTKNTEAFF	TGTGCCAGCAGTTCAGGGGTGACCAAGAACACTGAAGCTTTCTTT	.	TRBV28	TRBJ1-1	.
CAWSGGGNQPQHF	TGTGCCTGGAGTGGGGGGGGCAATCAGCCCCAGCATTTT	.	TRBV30	TRBJ1-5	.
CASSSTGNQPQHF	TGTGCCAGCAGCTCGACGGGGAATCAGCCCCAGCATTTT	.	TRBV5-4	TRBJ1-5	.
CASSPGTASYEQYF	TGTGCCAGCTCACCTGGGACAGCTTCCTACGAGCAGTACTTC	once	TRBV18	TRBJ2-7	TRBD1
CASSQSPGETNEKLFF	TGCGCCAGCAGTCAATCGCCAGGGGAGACTAATGAAAAACTGTTTTTT	.	TRBV23-1	TRBJ1-4	.
CASSQRTSGSLYGYTF	TGTGCCAGCAGCCAGCGAACCTCCGGGAGCCTCTATGGCTACACCTTC	.	TRBV3-1/TRBV3-2	TRBJ1-2	.
CATSDPGFIYGYTF	TGTGCCACCAGTGATCCGGGGTTCATCTATGGCTACACCTTC	.	TRBV24-1	TRBJ1-2	.
CASSWTGLSTEAFF	TGCGCCAGCAGCTGGACAGGGCTGAGCACTGAAGCTTTCTTT	.	TRBV5-1	TRBJ1-1	TRBD1
CASSVGRGNTIYF	TGTGCCAGCAGCGTAGGGAGAGGAAACACCATATATTTT	.	TRBV9	TRBJ1-3	.
CASSREGYGYTF	TGTGCCAGCTCCAGGGAAGGCTATGGCTACACCTTC	.	TRBV27	TRBJ1-2	.
CASNQRRIEAFF	TGTGCCAGCAACCAACGTAGAATTGAAGCTTTCTTT	.	TRBV2	TRBJ1-1	.
CASSPGGLSGNTIYF	TGTGCCAGCAGTCCAGGGGGCCTCTCTGGAAACACCATATATTTT	.	TRBV28	TRBJ1-3	TRBD1
CASQTEDYGYTF	TGTGCCAGTCAGACGGAGGACTATGGCTACACCTTC	.	TRBV28	TRBJ1-2	.
CASGPRIAGSGEQYF	TGTGCTAGTGGCCCGCGAATTGCGGGCTCGGGGGAGCAGTACTTC	.	TRBV12-5	TRBJ2-7	.
CASSLPGGRTDTQYF	TGTGCCAGCAGCTTACCGGGGGGGCGCACAGATACGCAGTATTTT	.	TRBV7-9	TRBJ2-3	TRBD2
CASSLGAFWGTTYEQYF	TGTGCCAGCAGCTTAGGGGCTTTCTGGGGGACAACCTACGAGCAGTACTTC	.	TRBV11-2	TRBJ2-7	.
CAWSVGGAAYEQYF	TGTGCCTGGAGTGTTGGAGGGGCGGCCTACGAGCAGTACTTC	.	TRBV30	TRBJ2-7	.